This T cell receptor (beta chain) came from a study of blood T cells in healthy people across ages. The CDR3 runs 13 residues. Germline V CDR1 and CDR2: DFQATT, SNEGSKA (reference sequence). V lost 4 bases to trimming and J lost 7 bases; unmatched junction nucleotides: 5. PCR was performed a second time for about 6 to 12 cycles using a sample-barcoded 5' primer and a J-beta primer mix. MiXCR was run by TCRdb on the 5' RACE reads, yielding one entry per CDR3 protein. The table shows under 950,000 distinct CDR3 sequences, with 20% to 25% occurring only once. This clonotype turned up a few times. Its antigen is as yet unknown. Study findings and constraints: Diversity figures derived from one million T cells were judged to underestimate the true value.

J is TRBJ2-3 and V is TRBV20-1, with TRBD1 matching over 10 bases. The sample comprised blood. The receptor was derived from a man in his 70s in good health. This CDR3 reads CSAKDRGVHTQYF. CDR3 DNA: TGCAGTGCTAAGGACAGGGGGGTCCATACGCAGTATTTT.